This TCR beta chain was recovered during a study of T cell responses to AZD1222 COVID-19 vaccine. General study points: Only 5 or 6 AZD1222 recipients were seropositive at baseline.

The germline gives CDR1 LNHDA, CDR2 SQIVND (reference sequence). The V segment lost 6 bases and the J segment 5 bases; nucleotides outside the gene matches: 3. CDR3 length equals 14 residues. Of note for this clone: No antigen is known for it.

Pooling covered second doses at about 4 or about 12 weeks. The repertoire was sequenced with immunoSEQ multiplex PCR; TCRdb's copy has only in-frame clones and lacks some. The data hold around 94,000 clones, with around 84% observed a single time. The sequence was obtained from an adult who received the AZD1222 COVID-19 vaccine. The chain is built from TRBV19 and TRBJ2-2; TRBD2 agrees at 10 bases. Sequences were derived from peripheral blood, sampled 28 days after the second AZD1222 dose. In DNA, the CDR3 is TGTGCCAGTAGCACGGGACTAGCGACCGGGGAGCTGTTTTTT. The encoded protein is CASSTGLATGELFF. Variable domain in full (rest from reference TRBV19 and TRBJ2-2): DGGITQSPKYLFRKEGQNVTLSCEQNLNHDAMYWYRQDPGQGLRLIYYSQIVNDFQKGDIAEGYSVSREKKESFPLTVTSAQKNPTAFYLCASSTGLATGELFFGEGSRLTVL.